Listed here are 25 T cell receptor beta chains from one sample, sequenced in a study of blood T cell repertoires in COVID-19. Assay: immunoSEQ multiplex PCR; the TCRdb copy retains only in-frame clones and omits some. Here the sample spans about 110,000 clones, around 83% being singletons. The sequencing input was peripheral blood. The receptors come from a woman aged 65 to 85 with acute or convalescent COVID-19.

CDR3 sequence (DNA): TGTGCCAGCAGTGGCGGATGGGCCTACGAGCAGTACTTC. Amino acid sequence: CASSGGWAYEQYF. The chain uses TRBV6-6 and TRBJ2-7; D unclear. CDR1 is MNHNY and CDR2 is SVGAGI in the germline V gene (reference sequence). Trimming removed 5 bases at V and 2 bases at J, with 10 bases between. The CDR3 extends over 13 amino acids.

V is TRBV30 and J is TRBJ1-2; D ambiguous. In germline, CDR1 is GTSNPN, CDR2 SVGIG (reference sequence). Trimming removed 1 base at V and 1 base at J, with 4 bases between. The CDR3 extends over 12 amino acids. In DNA form, the CDR3 reads TGTGCCTGGAGTGGCAGTAACTATGGCTACACCTTC. Its protein is CAWSGSNYGYTF.

In DNA, the CDR3 is TGTGCCAGCAGCTTGGGGCTGGGACAGGGAAACACCATATATTTT. Protein product: CASSLGLGQGNTIYF. J is TRBJ1-3 and V is TRBV5-4, with TRBD1 matching 7 bases. The CDR3 contains 15 residues. The J segment lost 4 bases and the V segment lost 0 bases, leaving 4 bases of the junction unmatched. Looked up from germline, CDR1 is SGHNT and CDR2 is YYREEE (reference sequence). Drawing the rest from reference TRBV5-4 and TRBJ1-3, the complete variable domain is ETGVTQSPTHLIKTRGQQVTLRCSSQSGHNTVSWYQQALGQGPQFIFQYYREEENGRGNFPPRFSGLQFPNYSSELNVNALELDDSALYLCASSLGLGQGNTIYFGEGSWLTVV.

This chain joins TRBV6-5 and TRBJ1-5, with D unresolved. Germline loops: CDR1 MNHEY, CDR2 SVGAGI. This CDR3 is built from 13 residues. V was pared by 4 bases and J by 6 bases, with 10 bases between. The CDR3 DNA sequence: TGTGCCAGCAGTTCCCGCGGGCGTCAGCCCCAGCATTTT. Amino acid sequence: CASSSRGRQPQHF.

The rearrangement uses TRBV7-2 and TRBJ1-4, with D possibly TRBD1 on 6 matching bases. V shed 6 bases and J shed 5 bases, with 13 bases lying between them. The CDR3 sequence is 14 residues long. In germline, CDR1 is SGHTA, CDR2 FQGNSA. CDR3 sequence: CASRETGYNEKLFF. CDR3 coding DNA: TGTGCCAGCAGAGAGACAGGATACAATGAAAAACTGTTTTTT. Filled out from reference TRBV7-2 and TRBJ1-4, the complete variable domain reads GAGVSQSPSNKVTEKGKDVELRCDPISGHTALYWYRQSLGQGLEFLIYFQGNSAPDKSGLPSDRFSAERTGGSVSTLTIQRTQQEDSAVYLCASRETGYNEKLFFGSGTQLSVL.

The chain employs TRBV28 and TRBJ1-5, with 7 positions matching TRBD1. The trim removed 6 bases at V and 2 bases at J, leaving 10 bases unmatched. The CDR3 runs 16 residues. Per germline, CDR1 MDHEN and CDR2 SYDVKM. The CDR3 reads CASSFIRTGGNQPQHF. In DNA form, the CDR3 reads TGTGCCAGCAGCTTTATTCGGACAGGAGGCAATCAGCCCCAGCATTTT.

The J gene is TRBJ2-3, the V gene TRBV3-1 (or the pseudogene TRBV3-2); a weak D match, TRBD2 (6 bases). The CDR3 has 12 amino acids. Germline loops: CDR1 LGHDT, CDR2 YNNKEL (reference sequence). V dropped 4 bases and J dropped 7 bases, with 9 bases sitting between them. CDR3 sequence reads: CASSRGGNTQYF. The CDR3 DNA reads TGTGCCAGCAGCCGGGGAGGAAATACGCAGTATTTT.

The J gene is TRBJ1-1, the V gene TRBV5-1, with D maybe TRBD1 (6 bases). CDR1 is SGHRS and CDR2 is YFSETQ in the germline V gene. Trimming took 0 bases from V and 2 from J, leaving 8 bases between them. The CDR3 is 14 amino acids. This CDR3 is CASSLAGANTEAFF. In DNA form, the CDR3 reads TGCGCCAGCAGCTTGGCAGGGGCTAACACTGAAGCTTTCTTT.

The chain recombines TRBV5-1 with TRBJ1-6; a possible D gene is TRBD1 (5 bases). The CDR3 runs 13 residues. The germline gives CDR1 SGHRS, CDR2 YFSETQ. V dropped 6 bases and J dropped 7 bases, with 11 bases sitting between them. CDR3 coding DNA: TGCGCCAGCAACGATGGGGGGAATTCACCCCTCCACTTT. Residues: CASNDGGNSPLHF.

The rearrangement joins TRBV29-1 to TRBJ1-1; 9 bases match TRBD1. V lost 5 bases and J lost 10; bases outside the gene matches: 8. Germline lookup yields CDR1 SQVTM and CDR2 ANQGSEA. This CDR3 is 12 amino acids long. CDR3 bases: TGCAGCGTTACCCGGACAGGGGTTGGAGCTTTCTTT. Translated: CSVTRTGVGAFF.

CDR3 coding DNA: TGTGCCAGCAGCTTAGCGGCCTCAGGGGGCACTGAAGCTTTCTTT. Protein sequence: CASSLAASGGTEAFF. The chain recombines TRBV7-2 with TRBJ1-1; TRBD1 matches 7 bases. With V trimmed by 0 bases and J by 4 bases, 5 bases remained unmatched. This CDR3 comprises 15 residues. CDR1 and CDR2 from the germline V gene are SGHTA and FQGNSA.

This chain joins TRBV28 and TRBJ2-7, with unresolved D. Germline values: CDR1 MDHEN, CDR2 SYDVKM. The V end lost 2 bases, the J end lost 7 bases, and 12 bases lay between the germline ends. CDR3 size: 13 residues. The CDR3 DNA follows: TGTGCCAGCAGTTTACCGGGTGCTTGGGAGCAGTACTTC. Translated, it gives CASSLPGAWEQYF.

This rearrangement joins TRBV27 to TRBJ2-7; 8 bases are shared with TRBD1. There are 16 residues in the CDR3. V shed 6 bases and J 6 bases; nucleotides not matched to a gene: 16. CDR1 and CDR2 from the germline V gene are MNHEY and SMNVEV (reference sequence). CDR3 nucleotides: TGTGCCAGCAGCTCCGGACAGGGACGGAGCTCCGGCGAGCAGTACTTC. Residues: CASSSGQGRSSGEQYF.

In its sample, this clone was seen a few times. A read error may produce the germline difference seen at one junction end. This chain uses TRBV7-7 with TRBJ2-1; 9 bases are shared with TRBD2. The CDR3 is 15 residues long. Germline CDR1 is SSHAT and CDR2 is FNYEAQ (reference sequence). The CDR3 here is CASSLGGGGADEQFF. CDR3 sequence (DNA): TGTGCTAGCAGCTTAGGCGGCGGGGGGGCCGATGAGCAGTTCTTC.

This clone occurred once. The genes are TRBV6-5 and TRBJ1-4, with 9 nucleotides matching TRBD1. The CDR3 has 14 residues. Germline V gives CDR1 MNHEY, CDR2 SVGAGI. V was pared by 6 bases and J by 8 bases, with 7 bases of the junction left unmatched. The CDR3 loop reads CASSNTGGEEKLFF. The CDR3 DNA reads TGTGCCAGCAGCAACACAGGGGGCGAAGAAAAACTGTTTTTT.

CDR3 region: CASSSPMGGPGSEQFF. The CDR3 DNA sequence: TGTGCCAGCAGTTCCCCCATGGGGGGGCCTGGGAGTGAGCAGTTCTTC. The chain carries TRBV6-2 or TRBV6-3 and TRBJ2-1, with D tentatively TRBD2 (7 bases). The V end was cut by 4 bases, the J end by 9 bases, with 22 bases between. The CDR3 spans 16 residues. In germline, CDR1 is MNHEY, CDR2 SVGEGT.

This chain uses TRBV21-1 with TRBJ1-6. TRBV21-1 is noted as a pseudogene. This CDR3 is 21 amino acids long. This CDR3 is CASSTYQRGSPLSSYNSPLHF. In nucleotides, the CDR3 is TGTGCCAGCAGCACCTATCAGCGGGGGTCGCCGTTAAGCTCCTATAATTCACCCCTCCACTTT.

The chain is built from TRBV25-1 and TRBJ1-4; D unresolved. V lost 5 bases to trimming and J lost 7 bases, with 20 bases between them. Germline V gene data show CDR1 as MGHDK and CDR2 as SYGVNS. This CDR3 spans 16 amino acids. The CDR3 DNA sequence: TGTGCCAGCAGTTTCTTGGATGGGGAGAGAGGTGAAAAACTGTTTTTT. It translates to CASSFLDGERGEKLFF.

The chain combines TRBV5-5 with TRBJ1-1; the D gene is possibly TRBD1 (5 bases). Trimming left V 0 bases short and J 4 bases short, with 10 bases between. The length of the CDR3 is 14 residues. Germline V gene data show CDR1 as SGHKS and CDR2 as YYEKEE (reference sequence). CDR3 sequence: CASSLDERGTEAFF. Here the CDR3 DNA reads TGTGCCAGCAGCTTGGATGAAAGGGGCACTGAAGCTTTCTTT.

The chain joins TRBV11-2 to TRBJ1-1; tentative D call: TRBD1 (6 bases). Germline CDR1 is SGHAT and CDR2 is FQNNGV. The CDR3 runs 15 residues. V lost 2 bases, J lost 0 bases, and 10 bases lay in between. Here the CDR3 DNA reads TGTGCCAGCAGCTTATTTGGGACAATGAACACTGAAGCTTTCTTT. Translated, it gives CASSLFGTMNTEAFF.

This chain uses TRBV4-1 with TRBJ2-7; 11 bases line up with TRBD2. The CDR3 length is 15 residues. J lost 6 bases, V lost 1 base, and 5 bases had no gene match. Germline CDR1 reads MGHRA; CDR2 reads YSYEKL. The CDR3 reads CASSQVGLAGGEQYF. The CDR3 nucleotides are TGCGCCAGCAGCCAAGTCGGGCTAGCGGGAGGCGAGCAGTACTTC.

The V call is TRBV4-1, the J call TRBJ2-1; D possibly corresponds to TRBD2 (6 bases). The germline CDR1 and CDR2 sequences are MGHRA and YSYEKL. The V gene lost 4 bases and the J gene lost 5 bases, with 12 bases spanning the gap. The length of the CDR3 is 14 residues. The CDR3 DNA follows: TGCGCCAGCAGCCCGGAGCGGGTTAACAATGAGCAGTTCTTC. It is translated as CASSPERVNNEQFF.

The sample holds a few counts of this clone. The chain couples TRBV3-1 (or the pseudogene TRBV3-2) to TRBJ2-7; 9 bases agree with TRBD1. Germline V gives CDR1 LGHDT, CDR2 YNNKEL (reference sequence). J was trimmed by 0 bases and V by 0 bases; bases with no gene match: 6. The CDR3 spans 17 residues. CDR3 protein: CASSQEDPGQGSYEQYV. CDR3 sequence (DNA): TGTGCCAGCAGCCAAGAAGATCCGGGACAGGGCTCCTACGAGCAGTACGTC.

The chain joins TRBV9 to TRBJ2-2; D remains ambiguous. Germline V gene sequence: CDR1 SGDLS, CDR2 YYNGEE. Trimming removed 0 bases from V and 3 bases from J, with 21 bases in between. This CDR3 has 19 residues. CDR3 coding DNA: TGTGCCAGCAGCGTAGACCCCCAGACGCGGTCAAGTTACACCGGGGAGCTGTTTTTT. Residues: CASSVDPQTRSSYTGELFF.

V is TRBV28 and J is TRBJ1-5, with D perhaps matching TRBD1 (5 bases). The CDR3 runs to 13 residues. Deletions cut 6 bases from V and 3 bases from J, with 9 bases between. Germline CDR1 and CDR2: MDHEN and SYDVKM. CDR3: CASSQGDNQPQHF. CDR3 DNA sequence: TGTGCCAGCAGCCAGGGTGACAATCAGCCCCAGCATTTT.